This T cell receptor (beta chain) was observed in a study of blood T cell repertoires in COVID-19 (dated by TCRdb to 2020 to 2021). For the study in its entirety: Samples covering the acute and convalescent phases of COVID-19 were provided by collaborators in the United States, Italy and Spain. The material from the prospective study consisted of cDNA or gDNA derived from T cells, B-cell-depleted T cells, or PBMCs. The dataset comprised deeply sampled blood TCRbeta repertoires from subjects exposed to, actively infected with, or recovered from COVID-19. The repertoires were made available in a free public database intended to serve as a resource for research on the immune response to SARS-CoV-2. Samples came from the ongoing ImmuneRACE study (first 160 participants) plus 1,254 subjects from 6 global collaborators. Sample metadata almost always included a de-identified subject ID, COVID-19 status, age in years and sex. HLA class I and class II types, where available, came from metadata supplied by the sample provider rather than from assay-based typing.

Study-level results and caveats: The quantity of clinical and demographic metadata differed by source and by participant and was supplied without curation.

At one collaborating source in Seattle, patients were enrolled during active infection and were followed longitudinally through the course of disease. Each collaborating institution followed its own protocols to collect whole blood in K2EDTA tubes. For TCRbeta analysis, collaborators shipped samples as frozen whole blood, isolated PBMCs, or DNA extracted from either of those sample types. On this clone itself: This clone's antigen is unknown. No per-base quality is available; no much larger clone lies one base away.

TCRbeta CDR3 regions were amplified from genomic DNA using the immunoSEQ Assay, a bias-controlled multiplex PCR. Per the original workflow: Nucleated cell counts per sample were estimated from amplification of reference gene primers within the assay. To quantify the absolute abundance of each unique TCRbeta CDR3 rearrangement, sequence reads were collapsed and filtered. For each sample, productive Simpson clonality was calculated by taking the square root of Simpson's diversity index across productive rearrangements. Not all clones reach the TCRdb copy of this immuneACCESS table, which keeps in-frame sequences only. Checked studies attribute under half of the gap to unresolved V genes and leave the rest unexplained. V and J calls plus clone size are reproduced from that table; the DNA served to infer D and trimming. For this sample there are roughly 190,000 clones; about 81% appear just once. The ten largest clonotypes hold approximately 7.8% of the sample.

From V the trimming removes 7 bases and from J it removes 2 bases, while the gene matches leave 3 bases of the junction unaccounted for. From its cysteine to its valine, the CDR3 spans 13 amino acids. Of the read, only the CDR3 DNA is kept; its 39 bases are in frame from base 1. The chain uses TRBV23-1 and TRBJ2-7; TRBD1 fits 9 bases in the junction. TRBV23-1 counts as an open reading frame of uncertain function. The origin of this receptor is a woman aged 60 to 75 with COVID-19, enrolled during active disease. The sequenced sample was peripheral blood. The bases are TGCGCCAGCACCAGGGACAGGGCCTACGAGCAGTACGTC. This translates into CASTRDRAYEQYV.